Below are 24 T cell receptor beta chains sequenced from a single sample in a study of CD8 T cells in ankylosing spondylitis. TCRdb itself ran the 5' RACE reads through MiXCR, one entry per CDR3 protein. The sample includes 200,000 to 300,000 distinct CDR3 sequences, approximately 8% seen only once; the top ten take 4% to 5%. Source material: blood, either unsorted or a sorted T cell fraction (not recorded which). The receptor source for this set is a female donor with ankylosing spondylitis or in good health (not recorded which).

This clonotype was picked up many times. The rearrangement joins TRBV7-8 to TRBJ1-2; D is unclear. CDR3 length: 13 residues. V lost 1 base, J lost 6 bases, and 9 bases lay in between. Germline CDR1 and CDR2: SGHVS and FQNEAQ. CDR3 sequence (DNA): TGTGCCAGCAGCTTAGAGGTTTGGAATGGCTACACCTTC. Amino acids: CASSLEVWNGYTF.

This clonotype was counted ten times or more. The chain joins TRBV2 to TRBJ2-3, with 8 bases lining up with TRBD2. The CDR3 spans 17 residues. Per germline, CDR1 SNHLY and CDR2 FYNNEI. The J segment lost 0 bases and the V segment lost 8 bases, leaving 13 bases of the junction unmatched. As DNA, the CDR3 is TGTGCCAGCGAGGGTTTCCTAGCGGGCACTAGCACAGATACGCAGTATTTT. This translates into CASEGFLAGTSTDTQYF.

This clonotype has a handful of counts. The CDR3 spells CASAGGTNEKLFF. The CDR3 nucleotides are TGTGCCAGCGCAGGGGGGACTAATGAAAAACTGTTTTTT. The chain combines TRBV7-2 with TRBJ1-4, with 7 bases fitting TRBD1. Germline V gene data show CDR1 as SGHTA and CDR2 as FQGNSA. The CDR3 has 13 amino acids. With V trimmed by 8 bases and J by 2 bases, 2 bases remained unmatched.

This clonotype showed up just a few times. CDR3 in amino acids: CSARNPGQGGNQPQHF. In nucleotides, the CDR3 is TGCAGTGCTAGGAACCCGGGACAGGGGGGCAATCAGCCCCAGCATTTT. J is TRBJ1-5 and V is TRBV20-1; TRBD1 aligns across 11 bases. CDR1 and CDR2 from the germline V gene are DFQATT and SNEGSKA (reference sequence). The J segment lost 2 bases and the V segment lost 3 bases, leaving 6 bases of the junction unmatched. This CDR3 comprises 16 residues.

This clonotype has at least ten counts. V gene TRBV20-1 combines with J gene TRBJ2-1, with TRBD1 matching over 7 bases. The CDR3 runs 15 residues. Germline CDR1 is DFQATT and CDR2 is SNEGSKA (reference sequence). The ends lost 3 bases at V and 10 bases at J; junction bases unmatched: 15. In DNA form, the CDR3 reads TGCAGTGCTAGCGAGGGGGCTAGTGGCCAAAGGGAGCAGTTCTTC. Translating it yields CSASEGASGQREQFF.

This clonotype was recorded many times. The V and J genes are TRBV3-1 and TRBJ2-1, with 7 bases lining up with TRBD1. Trimming cost V 8 bases and J 0 bases; bases outside gene matches: 4. This CDR3 is built from 14 residues. Germline CDR1 LGHDT, CDR2 YNNKEL (reference sequence). CDR3 loop: CASGRGISYNEQFF. DNA for the CDR3: TGTGCCAGCGGCAGGGGGATCTCCTACAATGAGCAGTTCTTC.

About this clonotype itself: This may stem from a read error, because a much larger clone lies one nucleotide away. The chain carries TRBV7-2 and TRBJ2-1; D is perhaps TRBD1 (5 bases). This CDR3 has 15 amino acids. Germline-derived CDR1 and CDR2 are SGHTA and FQGNSA. DNA of the CDR3: TGTGCCAGCAGCCGCTTAGTACAGGCTTACAGTGAGCAGTTCTTC. This codes for CASSRLVQAYSEQFF.

This clonotype was counted at least ten times. The rearrangement uses TRBV7-8 and TRBJ1-2, with TRBD1 identical over 10 bases. V was pared by 3 bases and J by 2 bases, with 0 bases of the junction left unmatched. This CDR3 region has 14 residues. Germline V gene sequence: CDR1 SGHVS, CDR2 FQNEAQ. This CDR3 reads CASSLGQGNYGYTF. DNA of the CDR3: TGTGCCAGCAGCTTGGGACAGGGGAACTATGGCTACACCTTC.

The CDR3 nucleotides read TGTGGTTGGGCGGGGAACATGAACACTGAAGCTTTCTTT. Translated: CGWAGNMNTEAFF. The V gene is TRBV30, the J gene TRBJ1-1; D gene uncertain. The CDR3 runs to 13 residues. Germline loops: CDR1 GTSNPN, CDR2 SVGIG (reference sequence). Supplemented by reference TRBV30 and TRBJ1-1, the full variable domain reads SQTIHQWPATLVQPVGSPLSLECTVEGTSNPNLYWYRQAAGRGLQLLFYSVGIGQISSEVPQNLSASRPQDRQFILSSKKLLLSDSGFYLCGWAGNMNTEAFFGQGTRLTVV.

This chain connects TRBV11-1 to TRBJ1-2; D possibly corresponds to TRBD1 (5 bases). Per the germline V gene, CDR1 is SGHAT and CDR2 is FQDESV (reference sequence). Trimming shortened V by 4 bases and J by 6 bases, and 30 bases separated the two germline ends. The CDR3 length is 19 residues. The CDR3, as DNA: TGTGCCAGCAGCTCACCGGGTTGGGGCCGAAAAGAAGGGGTAGATGGCTACACCTTC. This sequence encodes CASSSPGWGRKEGVDGYTF.

In this sample, this clonotype turned up many times. V usage is TRBV4-3 and J usage is TRBJ2-1; 8 bases match TRBD2. Germline trimming cut 1 base from V and 3 bases from J; bases unmatched to any gene: 2. Germline CDR1 and CDR2: LGHNA and YSLEER. This CDR3 spans 15 amino acids. CDR3 amino acids: CASSQGGTSYNEQFF. DNA of the CDR3: TGCGCCAGCAGCCAAGGTGGGACTAGCTACAATGAGCAGTTCTTC.

The chain couples TRBV7-2 to TRBJ1-2, with a weak D call TRBD1 (5 bases). Germline values: CDR1 SGHTA, CDR2 FQGNSA. V was clipped by 6 bases and J by 1 base, with 12 bases between them. The CDR3 runs 14 residues. CDR3 protein: CASRSEGNNYGYTF. The CDR3 DNA follows: TGTGCCAGCAGGTCCGAGGGGAATAACTATGGCTACACCTTC.

This clonotype was seen many times. The rearrangement uses TRBV29-1 and TRBJ1-5, with TRBD1 identical over 7 bases. The V gene end was trimmed by 3 bases and the J gene end by 13 bases; junction bases not matched to a gene: 6. The CDR3 has 11 residues. The V gene's germline CDR1 is SQVTM and CDR2 ANQGSEA. CDR3 coding DNA: TGCAGCGTTGATTGGCAGGGGGGTCAGCATTTT. This translates into CSVDWQGGQHF.

Many counts were recorded for this clonotype. V usage is TRBV7-9 and J usage is TRBJ2-1; no clear D. Germline V lookup: CDR1 SEHNR, CDR2 FQNEAQ (reference sequence). The CDR3 has 11 residues. Trimming removed 4 bases from V and 9 bases from J, with 7 bases in between. This chain's CDR3 is CASSSEAEQFF. The CDR3 bases are TGTGCCAGCAGCTCCGAGGCTGAGCAGTTCTTC.

On this clonotype itself: A much larger clone lies a single base off, so this may be a read error. The chain joins TRBV20-1 to TRBJ2-7; D is unresolved. The CDR3 runs to 13 residues. Trimming removed 3 bases at V and 2 bases at J, with 11 bases between. Germline V gene lookup returns CDR1 DFQATT and CDR2 SNEGSKA (reference sequence). The CDR3 DNA follows: TGCAGTGCTAGTCGGACGACAACCTACGAGCAGTACTTC. This translates into CSASRTTTYEQYF.

In this sample, this clonotype turned up many times. The chain couples TRBV20-1 to TRBJ1-1; TRBD1 is a possible D gene (6 bases). The length of the CDR3 is 14 residues. Germline assignment: CDR1 DFQATT and CDR2 SNEGSKA (reference sequence). V lost 4 bases, J lost 3 bases, and 15 bases lay in between. The CDR3 is CSATPQGGDTEAFF. CDR3 in DNA: TGCAGTGCTACCCCACAGGGAGGTGACACTGAAGCTTTCTTT.

This clonotype was detected ten times or more. CDR3 DNA: TGTGCCACCAGCCGGGCGGGTGGCAATCAGCCCCAGCATTTT. Translating gives CATSRAGGNQPQHF. This sequence joins TRBV24-1 and TRBJ1-5, with no clear D. Trimming took 7 bases from V and 2 from J, leaving 11 bases between them. Germline V gene data show CDR1 as KGHDR and CDR2 as SFDVKD. The CDR3 has 14 residues.

This clonotype came up many times. J is TRBJ1-1 and V is TRBV20-1; D possibly corresponds to TRBD1 (6 bases). Looked up from germline, CDR1 is DFQATT and CDR2 is SNEGSKA (reference sequence). CDR3 length: 13 residues. V was cut by 6 bases and J by 8 bases, with 19 bases left in between. CDR3 loop: CSAKGGRRSEAFF. In nucleotides, the CDR3 is TGCAGTGCCAAAGGGGGGAGACGGAGCGAAGCTTTCTTT.

The table lists this clonotype with many counts. This sequence joins TRBV20-1 and TRBJ2-1; 10 bases align to TRBD2. The CDR3 loop spans 14 amino acids. V trimming: 2 bases; J trimming: 4 bases; junction bases outside the gene matches: 2. Germline values: CDR1 DFQATT, CDR2 SNEGSKA (reference sequence). This CDR3 is CSARLAGEYNEQFF. The CDR3 nucleotides read TGCAGTGCTAGACTAGCGGGAGAATACAATGAGCAGTTCTTC.

This clonotype showed up many times. The chain is built from TRBV2 and TRBJ2-1, with D unclear. Between the trimmed V and J ends, which lost 2 bases and 1 base, there was a span of 3 bases. Germline V gene lookup returns CDR1 SNHLY and CDR2 FYNNEI. This CDR3 has 13 residues. The CDR3 reads CASSELSYNEQFF. The CDR3 bases are TGTGCCAGCAGTGAACTGTCCTACAATGAGCAGTTCTTC. Full variable domain (missing parts from reference TRBV2 and TRBJ2-1): EPEVTQTPSHQVTQMGQEVILRCVPISNHLYFYWYRQILGQKVEFLVSFYNNEISEKSEIFDDQFSVERPDGSNFTLKIRSTKLEDSAMYFCASSELSYNEQFFGPGTRLTVL.

This clonotype was recorded many times. This chain uses TRBV15 with TRBJ1-2, with a tentative D call TRBD1 (6 bases). The CDR3 consists of 15 residues. CDR1 LNHNV and CDR2 YYDKDF come from the germline V gene (reference sequence). V was shortened by 8 bases and J by 4 bases, with 20 bases between the two germline ends. The CDR3 is CATQNEDSSFYGYTF. The DNA of the CDR3 is TGTGCCACCCAAAATGAGGACAGTTCTTTCTATGGCTACACCTTC.

This clonotype was found many times. The chain joins TRBV20-1 to TRBJ1-1, with D maybe TRBD1 (5 bases). CDR1 and CDR2 (germline): DFQATT, SNEGSKA (reference sequence). Trimming removed 2 bases at V and 10 bases at J, with 14 bases between. The CDR3 covers 12 residues. The CDR3 here is CSARRPGQGAFF. The CDR3 nucleotides are TGCAGTGCTAGACGACCGGGGCAGGGAGCTTTCTTT.

Points on this clonotype: The junction shows a germline mismatch at one end, possibly a read error. This chain connects TRBV5-5 to TRBJ2-1; D is unresolved. The CDR3 totals 14 residues. Germline V gives CDR1 SGHKS, CDR2 YYEKEE (reference sequence). CDR3 in DNA: TGTACCAGCAGCCCGAGTCTTGCCTACAATGAGCAGTTCTTC. This gives the protein CTSSPSLAYNEQFF.

This clonotype was found a few times. The J gene is TRBJ2-1, the V gene TRBV19; 11 bases fit TRBD2. With 1 base clipped from V and 5 bases from J, the junction kept 4 bases outside the gene matches. CDR3 size: 16 residues. Germline CDR1 LNHDA, CDR2 SQIVND (reference sequence). CDR3: CASSIVSGRADNEQFF. The CDR3 bases are TGTGCCAGTAGTATAGTTAGCGGGAGGGCGGACAATGAGCAGTTCTTC.